Given below is one T cell receptor (beta chain) in context. What it binds is not known. The sample comes from a study of long-term antiretroviral therapy in people with HIV. Sequencing relied on immunoSEQ assay v3.0, run at survey level. Here immunoSEQ multiplex PCR was the method, and the copy in TCRdb shows in-frame clones only, minus some. Of over 30,000 clones in the sample, roughly three quarters were seen once. Study-wide results and limits: Post-ART diversity increased but stayed below transplant donor controls. Clones expanded before ART dominated the repertoire at all time points. Against controls, HIV repertoires showed narrower ranges of CDR3 length.

V gave up 2 bases and J gave up 4 bases, with 6 bases separating them. CDR3 length equals 12 residues. Germline V gene sequence: CDR1 MNHNS, CDR2 SASEGT. The sample consisted of unsorted PBMCs, taken 3.1 years after starting antiretroviral therapy. The chain is built from TRBV6-1 and TRBJ2-7; tentatively, D is TRBD2 (5 bases). The clonotype was recovered from a woman between 45 and 60 years old with HIV. CDR3 protein: CASSERGYEQYF. CDR3 DNA sequence: TGTGCCAGCAGTGAACGAGGGTACGAGCAGTACTTC.